This entry describes one TCR beta chain. Its antigen is still unknown. The input lacks base qualities; no much larger clone sits a single base away. The data belong to a study of cytomegalovirus exposure and HLA in healthy donors (dated by TCRdb to 2017 to 2019). With respect to the entire study: An earlier analysis of approximately 640 of the donors reported roughly 300 Gb of sequence data and more than 90 million unique TCR beta sequences from roughly 180 million T cells. All discovery cohort repertoires had been generated using a single sequencing platform. The study was designed to test whether signatures of past pathogen exposure could be identified by cataloging public T cell receptors. The study combined high-throughput TCR immunosequencing, statistical association of individual TCRs with disease status, and machine learning to predict cytomegalovirus infection status. HLA typing covered class I and class II loci at four-digit resolution. Using immunosequencing, the study profiled T cell repertoires from 550 to 750 subjects and related those repertoires to cytomegalovirus serostatus. Of the roughly 400 genotyped donors, approximately 83% fell in the genetic ancestry cluster associated with self-reported Caucasian donors. Rather than drawing on any new phenotypic data, the later analysis identified candidate immune exposures from TCR beta sequences and the way those sequences occurred across donors. In an earlier analysis of 587 of the donors, high-throughput TCR beta sequencing was used to judge whether each TCR beta V gene segment behaved as functional or pseudogenic. A few DR-DQ haplotypes were treated as single units for association and clustering because of strong linkage in the cohort. An early release covering roughly 640 HLA-typed donors comprised about 300 gigabases of sequencing data and around 80 million unique TCR sequences. Typing coverage varied by locus: roughly 620-640 donors for A, B, C, DRB1 and DQB1; approximately 520 for DQA1; some 610 for DPA1; roughly 470 for DPB1. Among 350 to 400 genotyped donors of the cohort, an average of around 240,000 unique TCR beta nucleotide sequences were sequenced per donor, roughly a sixth of them non-productive. Donor age, sex, ethnicity and CMV serostatus were compiled together with the repertoire data. Besides the first cohort of around 700 subjects, a separate validation cohort made up of roughly 120 different subjects was used. A later genetic analysis took genome-wide SNP genotypes for about three fifths of the roughly 670 donors and used that subset as a discovery cohort. A later analysis re-analyzed previously published TCR beta repertoires from approximately 700 donors and added high-resolution HLA genotyping to study TCR occurrence patterns.

What the study reported, not specific to this receptor: Roughly 15 rarely observed V segments, including chromosome 9 orphons, were excluded from the earlier analysis of several hundred of the donors because counts were too low. Strong co-occurrence of HLA alleles, especially DR and DQ, made assigning TCR associations to individual alleles difficult. Compared with the approximately 600-donor mean, donors in an Asian-associated ancestry cluster had fewer N-insertions in productive TCRs, according to a later genetic analysis. Broadly in line with IMGT annotations, most TCR beta V segments showed up in productive rearrangements about 87% or about 30% of the time in an earlier analysis of several hundred of the donors. In the study, 150 to 200 TCR beta chains were listed as associated with cytomegalovirus. Cytomegalovirus status was reported to be diagnosed by the classifier with high specificity and sensitivity in both the original and validation cohorts. At a false discovery rate of 0.05, a later analysis linked approximately 18,000 TCR beta sequences to specific HLA alleles. According to the authors, the approach could potentially be generalized to other disease states and immunological phenotypes. In this cohort, only TCR beta chains were sequenced, and detectable features were limited by the absence of alpha or paired-chain data. A few of the identified cytomegalovirus-associated TCR beta chains were confirmed in vitro to be specific for cytomegalovirus antigens. A later analysis found that most CMV-associated TCR beta chains appeared HLA-restricted, with HLA associations seemingly driven largely by CMV exposure. Because some donors lacked HLA typing at each locus, the association tests relied only on the typed subset. A cluster of highly shared sequence variants was judged likely to represent a technical artifact of the sequencing pipeline. The only immune exposure information available for the cohort was CMV serostatus. In a later analysis, HLA-associated TCR beta chains showed more clonal expansion and lower generation probabilities than non-associated chains that were equally common. An association between a missense DCLRE1C variant and V-gene and J-gene trimming of TCR beta chains was found in a later genetic analysis and replicated in an independent cohort. A further reported finding was that TCR beta sequences accurately predicted the HLA-A and HLA-B alleles for most subjects in the first cohort. A later analysis reported that several top co-occurrence clusters appeared linked to parvovirus B19, influenza, CMV and Epstein-Barr virus. Linkage disequilibrium might explain the correlated functional status among segregating V segments, but an unknown experimental factor could not be excluded. Roughly uniform sequencing depth across donors was assumed in presence/absence analyses, although this assumption may not hold. In a later analysis, TCR association rates were found to vary across HLA loci, with the most associated TCRs seen for DRB1 alleles and the fewest for HLA-C alleles. Across donors, most TCR sequences were observed very rarely, whereas some public TCRs were present in many individuals.

The cohort comprised around 690 healthy bone marrow donors. At the time of sampling, all cohort members were nominally healthy, though unrecorded immune exposures were likely present. The donor tested CMV seronegative, placing the donor among the 350 to 400 seronegative members of the cohort. A peripheral blood sample was collected from each donor, and TCR beta sequencing was performed on peripheral blood mononuclear cells. The Qiagen DNeasy Blood Extraction Kit was used to extract genomic DNA from the blood cell samples. Library preparation was by the immunoSEQ multiplex PCR assay. A mixture of 60 forward primers for TCR Vbeta segments and 13 reverse primers for TCR Jbeta segments was used in the multiplex PCR. Amplification of the CDR3 region of rearranged TCR beta genes was performed with a multiplex PCR assay on genomic DNA. On the Illumina HiSeq System, the amplified TCR beta libraries were sequenced as 87-base-pair reads. The original pipeline was this. Across the 600 to 700 repertoires, a later analysis counted 80 million or so unique TCR beta chains, 9 million to 14 million of which were shared by at least two donors. A nearest-neighbor algorithm error-corrected the raw reads and collapsed the reads into unique sequences, merging closely related sequences to remove PCR and sequencing errors. To assign V, D and J gene segments, CDR3 sequences were aligned to IMGT reference sequences. For a sequence to be retained, at least a six-nucleotide match to both a V gene segment and a J gene segment was required. A rearrangement counted as productive if the CDR3 had no stop codons and remained in frame with V and J, and every other rearrangement counted as non-productive. Following IMGT convention, CDR3 was defined as the stretch from the second conserved V-encoded cysteine to the conserved J-encoded phenylalanine. In an earlier analysis of roughly 610 of the donors, sequences lacking an unambiguous match to a single V gene segment were excluded. In an earlier analysis of about 590 of the donors, a V segment was called functional when productive rearrangements were above 56.7%, and segregating when the standard deviation between donors exceeded 5%. A statistical classification framework was developed to diagnose cytomegalovirus status using the catalog of TCR beta chain sequences. In a later analysis, TCR nucleotide sequences were compared against IMGT/GENE-DB human TR gene sequences so that V and J genes could be assigned. Using the TCRdist pipeline, a later analysis assigned CDR3 sequences along with most-parsimonious VDJ recombination scenarios. In a later analysis, each TCR beta chain was defined by its CDR3 amino acid sequence together with its V-gene family, and reads lacking a unique V-gene family were excluded. In a later analysis, a few hundred highly shared, low-generation-probability nucleotide sequences were removed to address suspected cross-contamination and a sequencing artifact. In a later analysis, a clonal expansion index was calculated for each public chain from normalized within-repertoire ranks of inferred template counts. A later analysis computed generation probabilities with a VDJ recombination model fitted to out-of-frame rearrangements, and checked the results against IGoR. Hypergeometric tests were used in a later analysis to score TCR-TCR, TCR-HLA and TCR-CMV co-occurrence, with a repertoire-size bias correction applied to the TCR pairs. A later analysis estimated false discovery rates by permuting HLA or CMV assignments 20 times. In a later analysis, co-occurring TCRs were grouped using DBSCAN, and TCRdist sequence similarity was added for clustering within HLA-allele-positive subsets. For co-occurrence clustering, repertoires with fewer than 30,000 or more than 120,000 public chains were excluded, along with roughly 5 repertoires with anomalous nucleotide sharing. Entries here come from immuneACCESS through TCRdb and include only in-frame sequences with V and J called. Some clones fail to appear in such tables; in the studies checked, an unresolved V gene covers under half of the shortfall, and the cause of the remainder is unknown. The V and J calls and clone size come from that table; D and trimming were worked out from the DNA. The sample table contains over 100,000 clones; only one count was recorded for 80% of them. The ten largest make up under 2.5% of the sample.

The TCR was taken from a man aged 30 to 39 in good health and CMV-seronegative. What was sequenced was PBMCs.

The DNA reads TGCGCCAGCAGCTGGAACAGAGGGGGGGGGCCTCCAGATACGCAGTATTTT. Translated, it reads CASSWNRGGGPPDTQYF. In this chain, TRBV5-1 is recombined with TRBJ2-3, with a tentative D gene TRBD2 over 7 matching bases. V drops 3 bases and J drops 4 bases, leaving 21 bases in between. The CDR3 runs 17 residues from the cysteine to the phenylalanine. Just CDR3 DNA is preserved here, 51 bases in frame from base 1. CDR1 is given as SGHRS and CDR2 as YFSETQ, both from the germline V gene.